This TCR beta chain stems from a study of somatic mutations in cytotoxic T cells in rheumatoid arthritis. Background on the study: Peripheral blood samples of roughly 30 ml EDTA were taken from patients directly after diagnosis and before treatment.

Data came from immunoSEQ multiplex PCR; TCRdb stores just in-frame clones and leaves some out. The table lists about 5,500 clones, roughly 80% of them singletons, with more than 40% in the top ten. This CDR3 comprises 15 residues. Trimming cost V 1 base and J 6 bases, with 13 bases left between them. The germline V gene encodes CDR1 MGHRA and CDR2 YSYEKL. Notes on this clone: The antigen is undetermined.

Regarding the study as a whole: It was found that CD8+ T-cell clonality in rheumatoid arthritis patients did not differ significantly from that in age-matched healthy controls.

The sample taken for sequencing was CD8+ T cells sorted from blood. V usage is TRBV4-1 and J usage is TRBJ2-1; D gene unclear. This sequence was found in a woman aged 45-60 years with rheumatoid arthritis. CDR3 in DNA: TGCGCCAGCAGCCAAGGTCCTTCGATCGGCAATGAGCAGTTCTTC. Protein product: CASSQGPSIGNEQFF.